These T cell receptor beta chains were read from a single sample in a study of shared clonotypes between healthy human individuals. The assay was immunoSEQ multiplex PCR, and TCRdb's table has in-frame clones only and misses some. The repertoire holds about 2.5 million clones, under 95% seen once, with 0.37% in the top ten. The material sequenced was naive CD4+ T cells from PBMCs. These receptors all come from a man aged 18 to 35 in good health. Some clones in this sample may be carry-over from other donors' samples. The CDR3 runs from the conserved cysteine through the conserved F or W. The D gene is left open where the match is weak. The size field is filled for only some rows; it gives once, few, many or a size class.

cdr3_aa	cdr3_nt	clone_size	d_call	v_call	j_call
CASSSPGTREKLFF	TGTGCCAGCAGCTCGCCCGGGACCAGGGAAAAACTGTTTTTT	NA	NA	TRBV7-2	TRBJ1-4
CASSYRDGGYNEQFF	TGTGCCAGCAGCTACCGGGACGGGGGTTACAATGAGCAGTTCTTC	NA	NA	TRBV7-3	TRBJ2-1
CATSRPIVGKLFF	TGTGCCACCAGCAGACCTATTGTCGGGAAACTGTTTTTT	NA	NA	TRBV15	TRBJ1-4
CASSPGQGEGAQHF	TGTGCCAGCTCACCGGGCCAGGGGGAAGGAGCCCAGCATTTT	NA	TRBD1	TRBV18	TRBJ1-5
CASRSGFSGNTIYF	TGTGCCAGCAGGTCAGGTTTCTCTGGAAACACCATATATTTT	NA	NA	TRBV28	TRBJ1-3
CASSAGLAGGLEQYF	TGTGCCAGCAGCGCCGGACTAGCGGGTGGATTGGAGCAGTACTTC	once	TRBD2	TRBV5-4	TRBJ2-7
CASSFIAGVAGELFF	TGCGCCAGCAGCTTTATAGCGGGAGTGGCCGGGGAGCTGTTTTTT	few	TRBD2	TRBV5-1	TRBJ2-2
CASSATGTPGYTF	TGTGCCAGCAGCGCAACCGGGACGCCGGGCTACACCTTC	NA	NA	TRBV5-4	TRBJ1-2
CASSPQGVMTSKQYF	TGTGCCAGCTCACCTCAGGGGGTCATGACTAGTAAGCAGTACTTC	NA	NA	TRBV18	TRBJ2-7
CASRLGVGTSTDTQYF	TGTGCCAGCAGACTGGGAGTGGGGACTAGCACAGATACGCAGTATTTT	NA	NA	TRBV4-2	TRBJ2-3
CASSHRGETQYF	TGTGCCAGCAGCCACAGGGGAGAGACCCAGTACTTC	NA	TRBD1	TRBV7-6	TRBJ2-5
CASTRGDETGELFF	TGTGCCAGCACCCGTGGGGACGAAACCGGGGAGCTGTTTTTT	NA	NA	TRBV28	TRBJ2-2
CASTLGQNTGELFF	TGTGCCAGTACCCTGGGGCAGAACACCGGGGAGCTGTTTTTT	NA	NA	TRBV19	TRBJ2-2
CASSGTTSGGTDTQYF	TGTGCCAGCAGTGGGACGACTAGCGGAGGCACAGATACGCAGTATTTT	NA	TRBD2	TRBV28	TRBJ2-3
CASSYRAAGANVLTF	TGTGCCAGCAGCTACAGGGCGGCTGGGGCCAACGTCCTGACTTTC	NA	NA	TRBV5-6	TRBJ2-6
CASSVAENYGYTF	TGTGCCAGCAGCGTAGCCGAGAACTATGGCTACACCTTC	once	NA	TRBV9	TRBJ1-2
CASSVEIAGGFTDTQYF	TGTGCCAGCAGTGTGGAGATAGCGGGAGGATTCACAGATACGCAGTATTTT	NA	TRBD2	TRBV2	TRBJ2-3
CASSLLVEVSYNEQFF	TGTGCCAGCAGCCTCCTCGTTGAGGTCTCCTACAATGAGCAGTTCTTC	NA	NA	TRBV7-2	TRBJ2-1
CASSLGSAQYF	TGTGCCAGCAGCTTAGGGTCCGCTCAGTACTTC	once	NA	TRBV11-2	TRBJ2-7
CASSGGQGNEQYF	TGTGCCAGCAGTGGGGGGCAGGGAAACGAGCAGTACTTC	NA	NA	TRBV7-3	TRBJ2-7
CASSYAGADTGELFF	TGTGCCAGCAGTTACGCGGGGGCAGACACCGGGGAGCTGTTTTTT	NA	NA	TRBV28	TRBJ2-2
CASRRKGREYGNQPQHF	TGTGCCAGTAGGCGCAAGGGGAGGGAATATGGCAATCAGCCCCAGCATTTT	NA	NA	TRBV19	TRBJ1-5
CASSLRSGQETQYF	TGTGCCAGCAGCCTCAGAAGTGGCCAAGAGACCCAGTACTTC	NA	NA	TRBV7-2	TRBJ2-5
CASTLGEKLFF	TGTGCCAGCACCCTCGGTGAAAAACTGTTTTTT	NA	NA	TRBV28	TRBJ1-4
CADRPGRLTDTQYF	TGTGCCGACAGGCCGGGGCGGCTCACAGATACGCAGTATTTT	NA	NA	TRBV6-5	TRBJ2-3
CASSVAFGGTGELFF	TGTGCCAGCAGTGTCGCATTCGGGGGGACCGGGGAGCTGTTTTTT	NA	TRBD2	TRBV6-4	TRBJ2-2
CASSSTVYQETQYF	TGTGCCAGCAGCTCAACAGTTTACCAAGAGACCCAGTACTTC	NA	NA	TRBV6-6	TRBJ2-5
CASSLRVTDTQYF	TGTGCCAGCAGTTTAAGGGTCACAGATACGCAGTATTTT	once	NA	TRBV27	TRBJ2-3
CASSQYNEQFF	TGTGCCAGCAGTCAATACAATGAGCAGTTCTTC	few	NA	TRBV6-5	TRBJ2-1
CASSTPGQGADTQYF	TGTGCCAGCAGCACACCGGGACAGGGCGCAGATACGCAGTATTTT	NA	TRBD1	TRBV5-4	TRBJ2-3
CASSTGTGLHEQYF	TGTGCCAGCAGCACCGGGACAGGGCTCCACGAGCAGTACTTC	NA	TRBD1	TRBV7-9	TRBJ2-7
CASRHNRDRGLYEQFF	TGTGCAAGTCGCCACAACCGGGACAGGGGGCTCTATGAGCAGTTCTTC	once	NA	TRBV12-2	TRBJ2-1
CASSLARLERHEQYF	TGCGCCAGCAGCCTAGCGCGCCTAGAAAGGCACGAGCAGTACTTC	once	NA	TRBV4-1	TRBJ2-7
CASRLWTVNTGELFF	TGTGCCAGCAGACTCTGGACAGTAAACACCGGGGAGCTGTTTTTT	NA	NA	TRBV28	TRBJ2-2
CASSQDLTNPGNTIYF	TGCGCCAGCAGCCAAGATTTGACTAACCCTGGAAACACCATATATTTT	NA	NA	TRBV4-1	TRBJ1-3
CASSVAGGTYEQYF	TGTGCCAGCAGCGTAGCGGGGGGGACCTACGAGCAGTACTTC	NA	TRBD2	TRBV9	TRBJ2-7
CASSLAAGGSTGELFF	TGCGCCAGCAGCTTGGCGGCAGGGGGTAGCACCGGGGAGCTGTTTTTT	NA	TRBD1	TRBV5-1	TRBJ2-2
CASSSTGGYGYTF	TGTGCCAGCTCATCAACAGGGGGGTATGGCTACACCTTC	NA	TRBD1	TRBV18	TRBJ1-2
CASSHDSPEAFF	TGTGCCAGCAGTCATGACAGTCCTGAAGCTTTCTTT	NA	NA	TRBV6-1	TRBJ1-1
CASSFWNSVYGANVLTF	TGTGCCAGCAGCTTCTGGAACAGTGTTTATGGGGCCAACGTCCTGACTTTC	NA	NA	TRBV7-9	TRBJ2-6
CASSLDREMNTEAFF	TGTGCCAGCAGTTTAGACCGGGAGATGAACACTGAAGCTTTCTTT	NA	NA	TRBV27	TRBJ1-1
CASSVGGDSLAKNIQYF	TGTGCCAGCAGCGTAGGGGGGGACTCCCTAGCCAAAAACATTCAGTACTTC	NA	NA	TRBV9	TRBJ2-4
CASSWEGRNSPLHF	TGTGCCAGCAGCTGGGAGGGGAGGAATTCACCCCTCCACTTT	NA	NA	TRBV11-1	TRBJ1-6
CASSLEASGRYTQYF	TGCGCCAGCAGCTTGGAGGCTAGCGGGAGATATACGCAGTATTTT	NA	TRBD2	TRBV5-1	TRBJ2-3
CASSFGTGWTDTQYF	TGTGCCAGCAGCTTTGGGACAGGGTGGACAGATACGCAGTATTTT	NA	TRBD1	TRBV7-3	TRBJ2-3
CASSRLASDYEQYF	TGCGCCAGCAGTAGACTAGCGAGCGACTACGAGCAGTACTTC	NA	TRBD2	TRBV5-1	TRBJ2-7
CASSLVAGPYNEQFF	TGCGCCAGCAGCTTGGTCGCGGGTCCCTACAATGAGCAGTTCTTC	NA	NA	TRBV5-1	TRBJ2-1
CASSLGGTQTGYTF	TGTGCCAGCAGCTTAGGAGGGACACAGACCGGCTACACCTTC	NA	NA	TRBV5-4	TRBJ1-2
CAWSRGLVPDTQYF	TGTGCCTGGAGTCGGGGACTAGTTCCAGATACGCAGTATTTT	NA	TRBD2	TRBV30	TRBJ2-3
CASSVIAGSYNEQFF	TGTGCCAGCAGCGTAATCGCGGGCTCCTACAATGAGCAGTTCTTC	NA	NA	TRBV9	TRBJ2-1
CASSLFRREGGYEQYF	TGTGCCAGCAGCTTGTTCCGGCGGGAGGGTGGCTACGAGCAGTACTTC	NA	TRBD2	TRBV5-6	TRBJ2-7
CATSRRTGFFGELFF	TGTGCCACCAGCAGAAGGACGGGGTTTTTCGGGGAGCTGTTTTTT	NA	NA	TRBV15	TRBJ2-2
CASSRKPSGTDTDTQYF	TGCGCCAGCAGCCGAAAGCCTAGCGGGACCGACACAGATACGCAGTATTTT	NA	TRBD2	TRBV5-1	TRBJ2-3
CASSWSRNSPLHF	TGCGCCAGCAGCTGGTCACGGAATTCACCCCTCCACTTT	NA	NA	TRBV5-1	TRBJ1-6
CASSAHPGQQGYEQYF	TGTGCCAGCAGCGCCCACCCGGGACAGCAAGGCTACGAGCAGTACTTC	NA	TRBD1	TRBV9	TRBJ2-7
CASSLASGHEQFF	TGTGCCAGCAGCTTAGCGTCGGGCCATGAGCAGTTCTTC	NA	NA	TRBV7-6	TRBJ2-1
CASSPGRMNTEAFF	TGTGCCAGTAGTCCGGGACGGATGAACACTGAAGCTTTCTTT	NA	NA	TRBV19	TRBJ1-1
CATRPDPGHQNTEAFF	TGTGCCACCCGTCCTGATCCGGGACACCAGAACACTGAAGCTTTCTTT	NA	NA	TRBV10-3	TRBJ1-1
CASSLTRLADNEQFF	TGTGCCAGCAGCTTAACGCGACTAGCGGACAATGAGCAGTTCTTC	NA	TRBD2	TRBV7-2	TRBJ2-1